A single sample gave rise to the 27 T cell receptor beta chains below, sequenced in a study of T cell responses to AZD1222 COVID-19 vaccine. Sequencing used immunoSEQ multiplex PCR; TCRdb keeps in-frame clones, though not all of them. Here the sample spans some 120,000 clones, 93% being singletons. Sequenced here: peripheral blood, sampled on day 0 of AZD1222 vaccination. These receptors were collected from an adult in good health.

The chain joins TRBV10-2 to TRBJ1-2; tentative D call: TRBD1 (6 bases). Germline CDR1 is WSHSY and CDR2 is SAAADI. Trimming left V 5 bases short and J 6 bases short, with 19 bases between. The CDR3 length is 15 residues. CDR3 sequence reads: CASSSTVGGVDGYTF. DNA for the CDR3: TGCGCCAGCAGTTCCACGGTAGGGGGAGTCGATGGCTACACCTTC.

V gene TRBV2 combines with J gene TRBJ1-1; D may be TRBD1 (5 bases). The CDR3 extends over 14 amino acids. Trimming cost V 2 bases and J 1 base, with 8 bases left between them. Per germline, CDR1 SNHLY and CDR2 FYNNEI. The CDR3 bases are TGTGCCAGCAGTGAATATGGGGGGAACACTGAAGCTTTCTTT. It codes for CASSEYGGNTEAFF.

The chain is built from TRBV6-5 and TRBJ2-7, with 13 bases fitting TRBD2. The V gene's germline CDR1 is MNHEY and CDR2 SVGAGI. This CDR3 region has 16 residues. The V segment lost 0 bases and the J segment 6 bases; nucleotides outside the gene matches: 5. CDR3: CASSYSGTSGTFEQYF. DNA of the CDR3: TGTGCCAGCAGTTACTCAGGGACTAGCGGGACTTTCGAGCAGTACTTC.

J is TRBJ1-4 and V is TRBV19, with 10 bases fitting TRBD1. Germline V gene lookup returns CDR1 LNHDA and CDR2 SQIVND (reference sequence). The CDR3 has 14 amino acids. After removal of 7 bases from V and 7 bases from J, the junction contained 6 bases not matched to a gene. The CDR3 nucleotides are TGTGCCAGTACCACGACAGGGGGCTTTGAAAAACTGTTTTTT. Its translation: CASTTTGGFEKLFF.

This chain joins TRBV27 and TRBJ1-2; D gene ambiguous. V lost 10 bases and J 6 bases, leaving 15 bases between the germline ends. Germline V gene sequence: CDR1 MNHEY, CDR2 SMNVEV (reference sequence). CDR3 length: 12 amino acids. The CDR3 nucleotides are TGTGCCACCCACCGGCGGGCAGATGGCTACACCTTC. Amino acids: CATHRRADGYTF.

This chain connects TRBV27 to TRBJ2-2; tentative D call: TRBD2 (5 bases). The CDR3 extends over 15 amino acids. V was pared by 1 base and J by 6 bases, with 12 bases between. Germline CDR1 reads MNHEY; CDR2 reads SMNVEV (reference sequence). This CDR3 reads CASSLLRGRAGELFF. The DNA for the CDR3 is TGTGCCAGCAGTTTATTACGGGGAAGGGCCGGGGAGCTGTTTTTT.

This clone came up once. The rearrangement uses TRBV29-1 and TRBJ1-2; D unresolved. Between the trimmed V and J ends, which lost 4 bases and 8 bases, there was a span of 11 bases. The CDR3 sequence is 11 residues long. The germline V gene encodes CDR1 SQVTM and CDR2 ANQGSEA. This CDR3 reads CSVVEGVGYTF. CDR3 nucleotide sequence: TGCAGCGTTGTCGAGGGAGTAGGCTACACCTTC.

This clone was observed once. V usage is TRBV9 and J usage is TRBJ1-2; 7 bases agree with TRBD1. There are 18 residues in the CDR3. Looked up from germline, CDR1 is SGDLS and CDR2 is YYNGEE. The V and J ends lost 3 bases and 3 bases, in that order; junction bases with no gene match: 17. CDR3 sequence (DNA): TGTGCCAGCAGCGCGGACTATACACGACAGGGCCCTGACTATGGCTACACCTTC. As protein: CASSADYTRQGPDYGYTF.

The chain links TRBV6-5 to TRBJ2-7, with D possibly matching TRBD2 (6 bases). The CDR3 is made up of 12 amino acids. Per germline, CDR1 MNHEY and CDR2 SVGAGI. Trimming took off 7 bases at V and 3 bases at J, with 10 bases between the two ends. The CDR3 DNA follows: TGTGCCAGCAACAGGCGGGACTACGAGCAGTACTTC. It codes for CASNRRDYEQYF.

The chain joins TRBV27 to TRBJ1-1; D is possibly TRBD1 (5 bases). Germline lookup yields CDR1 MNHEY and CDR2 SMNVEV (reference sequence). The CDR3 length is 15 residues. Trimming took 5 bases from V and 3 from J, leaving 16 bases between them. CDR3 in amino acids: CASSRYQGWDTEAFF. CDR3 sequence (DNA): TGTGCCAGCAGTCGATACCAGGGCTGGGACACTGAAGCTTTCTTT.

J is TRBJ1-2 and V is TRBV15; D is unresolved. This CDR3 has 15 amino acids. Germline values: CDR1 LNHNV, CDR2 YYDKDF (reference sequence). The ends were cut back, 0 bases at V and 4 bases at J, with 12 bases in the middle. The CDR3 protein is CATSRDLGGSYGYTF. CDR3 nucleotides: TGTGCCACCAGCAGAGATCTGGGAGGGAGCTATGGCTACACCTTC.

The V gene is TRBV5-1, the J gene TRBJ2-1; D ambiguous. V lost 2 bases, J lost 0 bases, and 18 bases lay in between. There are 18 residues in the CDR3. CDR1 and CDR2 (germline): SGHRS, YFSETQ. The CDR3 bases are TGCGCCAGCAGCTTACATAGGACGGCAACGAGCTCCTACAATGAGCAGTTCTTC. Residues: CASSLHRTATSSYNEQFF.

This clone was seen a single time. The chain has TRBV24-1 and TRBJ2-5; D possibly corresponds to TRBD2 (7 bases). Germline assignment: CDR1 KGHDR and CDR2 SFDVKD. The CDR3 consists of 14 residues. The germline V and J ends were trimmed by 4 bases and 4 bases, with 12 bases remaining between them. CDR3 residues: CATSESGTTETQYF. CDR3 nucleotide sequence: TGTGCCACCAGTGAAAGCGGGACAACAGAGACCCAGTACTTC.

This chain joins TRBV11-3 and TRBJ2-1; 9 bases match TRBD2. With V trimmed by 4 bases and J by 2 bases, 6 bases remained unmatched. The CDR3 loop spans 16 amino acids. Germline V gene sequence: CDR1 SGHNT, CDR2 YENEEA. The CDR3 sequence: CASSSGGRAPYNEQFF. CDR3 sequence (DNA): TGTGCCAGCAGCTCGGGCGGGAGGGCCCCCTACAATGAGCAGTTCTTC.

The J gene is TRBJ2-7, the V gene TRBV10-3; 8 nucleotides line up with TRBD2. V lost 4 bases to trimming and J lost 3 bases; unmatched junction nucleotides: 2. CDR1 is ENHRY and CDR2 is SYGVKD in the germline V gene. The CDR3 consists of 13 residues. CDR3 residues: CAISGREDYEQYF. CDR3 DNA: TGTGCCATCAGTGGGCGGGAGGACTACGAGCAGTACTTC.

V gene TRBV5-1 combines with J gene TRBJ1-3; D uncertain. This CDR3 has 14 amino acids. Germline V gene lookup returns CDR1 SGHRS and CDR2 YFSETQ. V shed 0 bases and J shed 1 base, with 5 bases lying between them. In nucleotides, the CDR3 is TGCGCCAGCAGCTTGGGTGGATCTGGAAACACCATATATTTT. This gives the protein CASSLGGSGNTIYF.

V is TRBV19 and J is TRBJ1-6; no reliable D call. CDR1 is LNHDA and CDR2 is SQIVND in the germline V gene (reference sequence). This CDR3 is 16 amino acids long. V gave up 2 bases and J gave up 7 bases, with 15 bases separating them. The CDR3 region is CASSIIEGGRNSPLHF. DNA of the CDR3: TGTGCCAGTAGTATAATTGAGGGAGGCAGGAATTCACCCCTCCACTTT.

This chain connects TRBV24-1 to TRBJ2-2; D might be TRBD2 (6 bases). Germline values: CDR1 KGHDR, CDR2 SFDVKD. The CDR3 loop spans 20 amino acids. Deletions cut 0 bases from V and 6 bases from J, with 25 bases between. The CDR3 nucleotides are TGTGCCACCAGTGATTTGAAGAGGGGCGGGGCCAGGCGAGCGTCCGGGGAGCTGTTTTTT. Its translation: CATSDLKRGGARRASGELFF.

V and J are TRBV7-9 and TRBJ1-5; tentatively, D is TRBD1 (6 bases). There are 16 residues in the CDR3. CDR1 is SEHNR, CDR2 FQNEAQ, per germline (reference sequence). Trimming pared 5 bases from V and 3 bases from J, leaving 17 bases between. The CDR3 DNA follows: TGTGCCAGCAGCCTCGACAGGAGTGCTTTCAATCAGCCCCAGCATTTT. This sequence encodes CASSLDRSAFNQPQHF.

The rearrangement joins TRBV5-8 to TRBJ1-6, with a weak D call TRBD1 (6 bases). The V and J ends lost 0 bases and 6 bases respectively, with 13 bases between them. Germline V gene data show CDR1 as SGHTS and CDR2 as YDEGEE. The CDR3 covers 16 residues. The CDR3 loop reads CASSLGQGLTNSPLHF. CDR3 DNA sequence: TGTGCCAGCAGCTTGGGCCAGGGGCTGACTAATTCACCCCTCCACTTT. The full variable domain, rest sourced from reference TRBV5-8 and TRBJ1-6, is EAGVTQSPTHLIKTRGQQATLRCSPISGHTSVYWYQQALGLGLQFLLWYDEGEERNRGNFPPRFSGRQFPNYSSELNVNALELEDSALYLCASSLGQGLTNSPLHFGNGTRLTVT.

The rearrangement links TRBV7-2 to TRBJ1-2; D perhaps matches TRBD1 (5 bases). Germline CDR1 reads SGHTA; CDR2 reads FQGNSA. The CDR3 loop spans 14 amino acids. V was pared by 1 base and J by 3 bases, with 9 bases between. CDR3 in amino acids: CASSLGRGDYGYTF. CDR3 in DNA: TGTGCCAGCAGCTTAGGACGGGGGGACTATGGCTACACCTTC.

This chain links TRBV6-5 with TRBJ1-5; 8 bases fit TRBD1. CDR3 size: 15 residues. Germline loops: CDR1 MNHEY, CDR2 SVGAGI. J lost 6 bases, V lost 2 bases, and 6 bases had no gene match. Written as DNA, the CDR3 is TGTGCCAGCAGTTACCCCACAGGGGGACCTCAGCCCCAGCATTTT. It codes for CASSYPTGGPQPQHF.

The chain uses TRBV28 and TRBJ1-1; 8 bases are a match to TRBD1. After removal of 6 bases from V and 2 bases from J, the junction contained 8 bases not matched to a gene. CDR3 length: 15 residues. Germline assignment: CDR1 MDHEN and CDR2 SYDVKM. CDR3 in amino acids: CASSHGTGINTEAFF. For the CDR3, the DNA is TGTGCCAGCAGCCACGGGACAGGCATAAACACTGAAGCTTTCTTT.

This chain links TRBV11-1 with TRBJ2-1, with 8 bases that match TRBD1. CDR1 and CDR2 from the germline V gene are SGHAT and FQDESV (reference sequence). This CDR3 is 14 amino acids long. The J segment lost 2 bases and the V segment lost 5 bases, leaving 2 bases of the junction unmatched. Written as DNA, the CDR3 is TGTGCCAGCAGCCCACAGGGGGCCTACAATGAGCAGTTCTTC. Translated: CASSPQGAYNEQFF.

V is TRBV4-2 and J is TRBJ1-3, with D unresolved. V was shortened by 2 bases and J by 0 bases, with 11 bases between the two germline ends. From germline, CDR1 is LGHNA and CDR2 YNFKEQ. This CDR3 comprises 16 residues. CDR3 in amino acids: CASSQTGESSGNTIYF. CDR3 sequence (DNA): TGTGCCAGCAGCCAAACGGGAGAGAGCTCTGGAAACACCATATATTTT.

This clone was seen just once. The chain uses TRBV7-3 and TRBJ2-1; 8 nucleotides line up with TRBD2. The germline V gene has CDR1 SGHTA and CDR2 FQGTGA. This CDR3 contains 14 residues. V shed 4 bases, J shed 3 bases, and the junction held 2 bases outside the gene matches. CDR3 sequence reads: CASSYSGDYNEQFF. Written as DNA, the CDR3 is TGTGCCAGCAGCTATAGCGGGGACTACAATGAGCAGTTCTTC.

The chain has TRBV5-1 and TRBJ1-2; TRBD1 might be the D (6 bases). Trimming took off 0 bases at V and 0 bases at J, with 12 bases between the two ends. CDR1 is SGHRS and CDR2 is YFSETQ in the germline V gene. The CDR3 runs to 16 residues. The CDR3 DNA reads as TGCGCCAGCAGCTTGGCCGTGGGGGCTTCTAACTATGGCTACACCTTC. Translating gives CASSLAVGASNYGYTF. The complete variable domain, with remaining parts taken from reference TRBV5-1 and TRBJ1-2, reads KAGVTQTPRYLIKTRGQQVTLSCSPISGHRSVSWYQQTPGQGLQFLFEYFSETQRNKGNFPGRFSGRQFSNSRSEMNVSTLELGDSALYLCASSLAVGASNYGYTFGSGTRLTVV.